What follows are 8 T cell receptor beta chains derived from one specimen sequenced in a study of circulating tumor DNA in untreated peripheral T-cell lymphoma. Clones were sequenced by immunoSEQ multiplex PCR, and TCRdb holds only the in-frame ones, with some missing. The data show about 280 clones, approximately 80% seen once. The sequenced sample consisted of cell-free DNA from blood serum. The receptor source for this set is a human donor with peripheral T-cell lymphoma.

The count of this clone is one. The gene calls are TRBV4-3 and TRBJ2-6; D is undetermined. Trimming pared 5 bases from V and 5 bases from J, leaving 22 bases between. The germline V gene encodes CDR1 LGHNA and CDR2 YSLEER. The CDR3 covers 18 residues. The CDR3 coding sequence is TGCGCCAGCAGCGAGGCTCTAGGACGTCAAAGTCGGGCCAACGTCCTGACTTTC. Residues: CASSEALGRQSRANVLTF.

CDR3 sequence: CSVDTVLSYGYTF. DNA for the CDR3: TGCAGCGTTGATACGGTATTGAGCTATGGCTACACCTTC. The chain combines TRBV29-1 with TRBJ1-2; D gene unclear. Germline assignment: CDR1 SQVTM and CDR2 ANQGSEA. The V end was cut by 3 bases, the J end by 4 bases, with 12 bases between. The CDR3 sequence is 13 residues long.

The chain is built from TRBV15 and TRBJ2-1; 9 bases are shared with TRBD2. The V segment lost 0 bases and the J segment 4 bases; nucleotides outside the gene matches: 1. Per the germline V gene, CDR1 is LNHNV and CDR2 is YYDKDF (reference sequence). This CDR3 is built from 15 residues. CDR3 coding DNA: TGTGCCACCAGCAGAGATAGCGGGGGATACAATGAGCAGTTCTTC. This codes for CATSRDSGGYNEQFF.

The CDR3 region is CASSLGGGRNYGYTF. In nucleotides, the CDR3 is TGTGCCAGCAGCTTAGGCGGTGGGCGAAACTATGGCTACACCTTC. The chain joins TRBV7-9 to TRBJ1-2; D call uncertain. CDR3 length equals 15 residues. Germline V gene data show CDR1 as SEHNR and CDR2 as FQNEAQ (reference sequence). V lost 1 base and J 2 bases, leaving 11 bases between the germline ends.

The CDR3: CASSASIGTSENYGEQFF. CDR3 DNA sequence: TGTGCCAGCAGCGCCTCGATAGGGACTAGCGAGAATTACGGGGAGCAGTTCTTC. The chain is built from TRBV9 and TRBJ2-1; 10 bases align to TRBD2. CDR1 and CDR2 (germline): SGDLS, YYNGEE. V lost 3 bases, J lost 10 bases, and 19 bases stayed unmatched. CDR3 size: 18 residues.

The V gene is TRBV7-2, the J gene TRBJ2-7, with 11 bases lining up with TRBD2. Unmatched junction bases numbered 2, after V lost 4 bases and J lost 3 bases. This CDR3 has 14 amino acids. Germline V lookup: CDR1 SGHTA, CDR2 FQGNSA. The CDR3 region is CASSSGTSGYEQYF. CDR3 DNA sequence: TGTGCCAGCAGCTCCGGGACTAGCGGCTACGAGCAGTACTTC.

This CDR3 reads CASSYSPGTYEQYF. The CDR3 nucleotides read TGTGCCAGCAGTTACTCCCCAGGGACCTACGAGCAGTACTTC. V is TRBV6-5 and J is TRBJ2-7; weak D call: TRBD1 (5 bases). Trimming pared 0 bases from V and 2 bases from J, leaving 8 bases between. This CDR3 comprises 14 residues. The germline V gene encodes CDR1 MNHEY and CDR2 SVGAGI.

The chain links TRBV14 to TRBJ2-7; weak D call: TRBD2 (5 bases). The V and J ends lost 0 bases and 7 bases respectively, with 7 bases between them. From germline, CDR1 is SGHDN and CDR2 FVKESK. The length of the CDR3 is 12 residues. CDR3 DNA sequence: TGTGCCAGCAGCCAAGACAGGAGGGAGCAGTACTTC. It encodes CASSQDRREQYF.